The clone carrying this T cell receptor (beta chain) has a single count. TCRdb keeps only in-frame clones here, not all; method: immunoSEQ multiplex PCR. The sample lists 550,000 to 800,000 clones; 80% to 90% were seen once. These data originate in a study of shared T cell receptors in the human thymus. The germline V gene has CDR1 SGHRS and CDR2 YFSETQ. The CDR3 sequence is 14 residues long. V was trimmed by 4 bases and J by 2 bases, leaving 10 bases between them. This sample also appeared in a second study, on human thymus T cells. That paper adds: Thymic resections from corrective heart surgery supplied the tissue. Use of V and J genes seemed skewed within the thymic and blood repertoires.

The chain links TRBV5-1 to TRBJ1-3; D unclear. The sample was thymocytes. This clonotype originated in a girl less than two years old with a congenital heart defect. CDR3 DNA sequence: TGCGCCAGCAGCCTGGGCAGTCCTGGAAACACCATATATTTT. This gives the protein CASSLGSPGNTIYF. The whole variable domain, filled in from reference TRBV5-1 and TRBJ1-3, reads KAGVTQTPRYLIKTRGQQVTLSCSPISGHRSVSWYQQTPGQGLQFLFEYFSETQRNKGNFPGRFSGRQFSNSRSEMNVSTLELGDSALYLCASSLGSPGNTIYFGEGSWLTVV.